This T cell receptor beta chain was captured by sequencing in a study of cytomegalovirus exposure and HLA in healthy donors. About the study: The Caucasian-associated ancestry cluster contained around four fifths of the roughly 400 genotyped donors.

CDR3 length: 15 residues. The V segment lost 7 bases and the J segment 0 bases; nucleotides outside the gene matches: 7. In germline, CDR1 is SGHRS, CDR2 YFSETQ. The PCR contained 60 Vbeta and 13 Jbeta primers. Assay used: immunoSEQ multiplex PCR; TCRdb lists only in-frame clones, some missing. This specimen shows more than 40,000 clones; the ten leading clones hold 2.1%. The chain employs TRBV5-1 and TRBJ2-3, with 8 nucleotides matching TRBD2. The receptor comes from a woman aged 40 to 55 in good health and CMV-seronegative. Sequencing was performed on PBMCs. The CDR3 here is CASGRGGSSTDTQYF. The DNA for the CDR3 is TGCGCCAGCGGCCGGGGGGGAAGTAGCACAGATACGCAGTATTTT.